These 5 T cell receptor beta chains originate from one sample sequenced in a study of T-cell reconstitution after alpha-beta-depleted transplantation in children. Library preparation (for TCRbeta) was performed with unique molecular identifiers. TCRdb reprocessed the PCR reads with MiXCR, giving one entry per CDR3 protein. The repertoire holds about 510,000 distinct CDR3 sequences, with roughly an eighth as singletons. The sequenced sample was PBMCs, mostly from graft donor cells, obtained 180 days after TCRalphabeta/CD19-depleted stem cell transplant. These receptors all come from a female patient aged 2 to 10 who had a stem cell transplant for aplastic anemia, so the T cells may come from the graft donor.

The sample holds a few counts of this clonotype. The chain combines TRBV28 with TRBJ2-5; unclear D gene. The germline gives CDR1 MDHEN, CDR2 SYDVKM. Trimming left V 9 bases short and J 5 bases short, with 16 bases between. This CDR3 contains 13 residues. Here the CDR3 reads CASRLGRIETQYF. CDR3 nucleotide sequence: TGTGCCAGTAGACTTGGACGGATCGAGACCCAGTACTTC.

This clonotype was found many times. The V call is TRBV27, the J call TRBJ1-4, with D perhaps TRBD1 (5 bases). Trimming shortened V by 5 bases and J by 6 bases, and 22 bases separated the two germline ends. This CDR3 has 17 amino acids. The V gene's germline CDR1 is MNHEY and CDR2 SMNVEV (reference sequence). CDR3 loop: CASSAASRWGGDEKLFF. CDR3 in DNA: TGTGCCAGCAGTGCTGCATCTCGATGGGGGGGAGATGAAAAACTGTTTTTT.

This chain links TRBV9 with TRBJ2-1; 12 positions agree with TRBD1. The trim removed 3 bases at V and 5 bases at J, leaving 3 bases unmatched. The germline V gene has CDR1 SGDLS and CDR2 YYNGEE. The CDR3 totals 15 residues. In DNA form, the CDR3 reads TGTGCCAGCAGCGGCCGGGACAGGGGGCACAATGAGCAGTTCTTC. Its protein product is CASSGRDRGHNEQFF.

The sample holds many counts of this clonotype. The V and J genes are TRBV5-1 and TRBJ2-1, with D possibly matching TRBD2 (5 bases). The V and J ends lost 0 bases and 8 bases respectively, with 9 bases between them. The CDR3 covers 13 residues. Germline CDR1 is SGHRS and CDR2 is YFSETQ. The CDR3 here is CASSLGRTDEQFF. In DNA form, the CDR3 reads TGCGCCAGCAGCTTGGGAAGGACTGATGAGCAGTTCTTC.

This clonotype has just a few counts. The chain combines TRBV24-1 with TRBJ2-3; D remains ambiguous. Trimming took 1 base from V and 2 from J, leaving 15 bases between them. The CDR3 contains 17 residues. In germline, CDR1 is KGHDR, CDR2 SFDVKD. In DNA, the CDR3 is TGTGCCACCAGTGATTTTTTACCATCATGGGTCACAGATACGCAGTATTTT. It codes for CATSDFLPSWVTDTQYF.